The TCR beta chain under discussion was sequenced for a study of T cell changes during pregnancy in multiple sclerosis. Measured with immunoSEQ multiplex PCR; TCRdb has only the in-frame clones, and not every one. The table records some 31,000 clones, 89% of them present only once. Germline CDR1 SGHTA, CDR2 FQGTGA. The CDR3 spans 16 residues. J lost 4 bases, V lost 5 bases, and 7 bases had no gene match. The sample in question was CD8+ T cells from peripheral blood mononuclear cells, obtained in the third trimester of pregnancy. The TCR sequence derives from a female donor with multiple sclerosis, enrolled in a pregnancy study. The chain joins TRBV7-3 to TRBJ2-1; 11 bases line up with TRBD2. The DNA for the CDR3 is TGTGCCAGCAGCCAACTCGGACTAGCGGGTTACAATGAGCAGTTCTTC. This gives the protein CASSQLGLAGYNEQFF.